This TCR beta chain appears in the sequencing data of a study of T-cell memory formation after mild COVID-19. TCRdb independently ran MiXCR on the 5' RACE reads; one entry per CDR3 protein. The data show about 420,000 distinct CDR3 sequences, under 25% seen once. The CDR3 runs to 15 residues. V was clipped by 0 bases and J by 6 bases; unmatched bases: 5. Germline CDR1 SGHTA, CDR2 FQGNSA. This clonotype was seen a handful of times. The sample taken for sequencing was PBMCs or a T cell subset sorted from them (not recorded which). This clonotype was obtained from an adult woman who had mild COVID-19 (a few samples of this study predate the infection). Cell type and time point are not known. The gene calls are TRBV7-2 and TRBJ2-1; 7 bases are a match to TRBD2. CDR3 residues: CASSLAGGPSNEQFF. The CDR3 DNA is TGTGCCAGCAGCTTAGCGGGAGGGCCCTCCAATGAGCAGTTCTTC. Together with reference TRBV7-2 and TRBJ2-1, the CDR3 gives the full variable domain: GAGVSQSPSNKVTEKGKDVELRCDPISGHTALYWYRQSLGQGLEFLIYFQGNSAPDKSGLPSDRFSAERTGGSVSTLTIQRTQQEDSAVYLCASSLAGGPSNEQFFGPGTRLTVL.